This record looks at one TCR beta chain sequence and its context. Its antigen is not identified. The data were obtained in a study of T cell responses to AZD1222 COVID-19 vaccine. Overall study results and limits: Seropositive at baseline were only a handful of AZD1222 recipients. The donors showed a predominance of white British ancestry and of females, with possible underestimation of clonal diversity. Vaccine-associated CD4 TCRs spanned spike, dominant at 160-218 and 743-854. Spike-specific TCR breadth rose after two AZD1222 doses, and depth rose as well.

Profiling relied on immunoSEQ multiplex PCR, and the TCRdb table lists in-frame clones only, not all of them. The sample comprises tens of thousands of clones, approximately 90% of which are singletons, and 10% to 13% rests with the top ten. V dropped 0 bases and J dropped 5 bases, with 12 bases sitting between them. The length of the CDR3 is 14 residues. CDR1 SGHNT and CDR2 YYREEE come from the germline V gene (reference sequence). The TCR sequence derives from an adult in good health. The sequencing used peripheral blood, collected on day 0 of AZD1222 vaccination. The chain combines TRBV5-4 with TRBJ2-7; no clear D. CDR3 in amino acids: CASSLAGGDHEQYF. The CDR3 bases are TGTGCCAGCAGCTTGGCCGGCGGAGATCACGAGCAGTACTTC.